The 32 T cell receptor beta chains below come from one sample, sequenced in a study of T cell responses to AZD1222 COVID-19 vaccine. Profiled with immunoSEQ multiplex PCR; TCRdb holds only in-frame clones, not every one. Among fewer than 200,000 clones listed, roughly 94% were seen once. The starting material was peripheral blood, obtained 28 days after the second AZD1222 dose. The origin of the receptors is an adult who received the AZD1222 COVID-19 vaccine.

The rearrangement uses TRBV14 and TRBJ1-2; D gene uncertain. CDR3 length: 15 residues. V dropped 4 bases and J dropped 8 bases, with 20 bases sitting between them. Germline CDR1 is SGHDN and CDR2 is FVKESK. The CDR3 DNA is TGTGCCAGCAGCCTTCGTTCTCGGATGAGTGGGGGCTACACCTTC. Translated, it gives CASSLRSRMSGGYTF.

The chain recombines TRBV6-2 or TRBV6-3 with TRBJ1-1, with D unclear. The germline V gene encodes CDR1 MNHEY and CDR2 SVGEGT. CDR3 size: 14 residues. V dropped 6 bases and J dropped 0 bases, with 11 bases sitting between them. CDR3 amino acids: CASSKAVLNTEAFF. CDR3 coding DNA: TGTGCCAGCAGCAAAGCAGTTTTGAACACTGAAGCTTTCTTT.

This sequence joins TRBV5-5 and TRBJ2-7; a possible D gene is TRBD1 (6 bases). The CDR3 contains 11 residues. Germline V gives CDR1 SGHKS, CDR2 YYEKEE (reference sequence). V lost 3 bases, J lost 9 bases, and 10 bases lay in between. Here the CDR3 reads CASSSGHLQYF. CDR3 nucleotide sequence: TGTGCCAGCAGCTCGGGACATCTGCAGTACTTC.

The chain combines TRBV24-1 with TRBJ2-5, with D tentatively TRBD1 or TRBD2 (6 bases each). Deletions cut 9 bases from V and 9 bases from J, with 19 bases between. Germline CDR1 reads KGHDR; CDR2 reads SFDVKD. The CDR3 sequence is 13 residues long. CDR3 in DNA: TGTGCCACCGGGGGGCCCGGGGTGGGGTCCCAGTACTTC. Translated, it gives CATGGPGVGSQYF.

The chain is built from TRBV6-5 and TRBJ2-2; D unresolved. The germline gives CDR1 MNHEY, CDR2 SVGAGI. V lost 6 bases to trimming and J lost 6 bases, with 8 bases between them. This CDR3 is 12 amino acids long. This CDR3 reads CASRLRPGELFF. Written as DNA, the CDR3 is TGTGCCAGCAGACTTAGACCCGGGGAGCTGTTTTTT.

The chain recombines TRBV7-9 with TRBJ1-1, with TRBD1 matching over 7 bases. The CDR3 is 15 residues long. Germline-derived CDR1 and CDR2 are SEHNR and FQNEAQ (reference sequence). V was clipped by 5 bases and J by 5 bases; unmatched bases: 11. The CDR3 sequence: CASSQGQTGGTEAFF. Written as DNA, the CDR3 is TGTGCCAGCAGCCAGGGACAGACCGGCGGGACTGAAGCTTTCTTT.

The chain carries TRBV29-1 and TRBJ2-7; tentatively, D is TRBD1 (6 bases). From germline, CDR1 is SQVTM and CDR2 ANQGSEA. The CDR3 sequence is 13 residues long. The ends were cut back, 4 bases at V and 6 bases at J, with 16 bases in the middle. This CDR3 is CSVVRTVNSEQYF. CDR3 bases: TGCAGCGTTGTCAGGACAGTAAATAGCGAGCAGTACTTC.

As to this clone: Other DNA sequences in the sample encode the same CDR3. The chain combines TRBV4-1 with TRBJ1-1; TRBD1 aligns across 9 bases. The CDR3 contains 14 residues. With V trimmed by 4 bases and J by 2 bases, 2 bases remained unmatched. CDR1 is MGHRA, CDR2 YSYEKL, per germline. The CDR3 loop is CASSLGQGNTEAFF. The CDR3 DNA reads TGCGCCAGCAGCCTGGGACAGGGAAACACTGAAGCTTTCTTT.

The chain recombines TRBV4-1 with TRBJ2-2, with D perhaps given as TRBD1 or TRBD2 (5 bases each). CDR1 and CDR2 (germline): MGHRA, YSYEKL. The CDR3 consists of 15 residues. The V and J ends lost 0 bases and 14 bases respectively, with 19 bases between them. The CDR3 DNA reads TGCGCCAGCAGCCAAGACAATATTCAGGGACCGGCACTGTTTTTT. Amino acids: CASSQDNIQGPALFF.

The V call is TRBV19, the J call TRBJ1-4; 9 nucleotides agree with TRBD1. From germline, CDR1 is LNHDA and CDR2 SQIVND (reference sequence). The CDR3 has 18 residues. Unmatched junction bases numbered 18, after V lost 10 bases and J lost 3 bases. CDR3 bases: TGTGCCATTCCGAAAAGGGGGGGGACAGGGAAGGCTAATGAAAAACTGTTTTTT. This encodes CAIPKRGGTGKANEKLFF.

The chain is built from TRBV28 and TRBJ2-7; D remains unclear. CDR3 length equals 14 residues. The germline V and J ends were trimmed by 4 bases and 5 bases, with 15 bases remaining between them. CDR1 and CDR2 from the germline V gene are MDHEN and SYDVKM. In DNA, the CDR3 is TGTGCCAGCAGTTACCCGACGGCTGACGACGAGCAGTACTTC. This sequence encodes CASSYPTADDEQYF.

The chain combines TRBV7-2 with TRBJ1-2; D call uncertain. Trimming pared 3 bases from V and 4 bases from J, leaving 21 bases between. The length of the CDR3 is 17 residues. Germline V gene data show CDR1 as SGHTA and CDR2 as FQGNSA. The CDR3 sequence: CASSLSVDRSSIYGYTF. The CDR3 DNA is TGTGCCAGCAGCTTGTCTGTCGATCGCTCCTCTATCTATGGCTACACCTTC.

This clone was seen a handful of times. This chain links TRBV4-1 with TRBJ2-2; D is perhaps TRBD1 (5 bases). The ends were cut back, 6 bases at V and 4 bases at J, with 12 bases in the middle. Germline assignment: CDR1 MGHRA and CDR2 YSYEKL. The CDR3 contains 14 residues. CDR3 in amino acids: CASRSGAATGELFF. DNA of the CDR3: TGCGCCAGCAGGTCTGGGGCGGCCACCGGGGAGCTGTTTTTT.

The CDR3 spells CASSNGLAGAEQYF. CDR3 in DNA: TGTGCCAGCAGCAACGGACTAGCGGGAGCCGAGCAGTACTTC. The chain joins TRBV3-1 (or the pseudogene TRBV3-2) to TRBJ2-7, with 13 bases lining up with TRBD2. The CDR3 sequence is 14 residues long. V shed 5 bases and J 6 bases; nucleotides not matched to a gene: 4. Germline assignment: CDR1 LGHDT and CDR2 YNNKEL (reference sequence).

V gene TRBV27 combines with J gene TRBJ2-3; perhaps TRBD2 as D (5 bases). V lost 6 bases to trimming and J lost 9 bases, with 10 bases between them. The V gene's germline CDR1 is MNHEY and CDR2 SMNVEV (reference sequence). CDR3 length: 11 amino acids. The CDR3 region is CASSRGSTQYF. CDR3 sequence (DNA): TGTGCCAGCAGCAGAGGGTCCACGCAGTATTTT.

V usage is TRBV25-1 and J usage is TRBJ1-2, with 9 bases that match TRBD1. V shed 8 bases, J shed 2 bases, and the junction held 12 bases outside the gene matches. Germline V gene data show CDR1 as MGHDK and CDR2 as SYGVNS. This CDR3 is 16 amino acids long. This chain's CDR3 is CASSVGQGPGNYGYTF. CDR3 coding DNA: TGTGCCAGCTCCGTGGGACAGGGACCAGGGAACTATGGCTACACCTTC.

The chain combines TRBV5-4 with TRBJ1-6; 9 nucleotides align to TRBD1. V dropped 1 base and J dropped 4; count of bases not matched to a gene: 6. Germline V CDR1 and CDR2: SGHNT, YYREEE (reference sequence). This CDR3 region has 17 residues. The CDR3 sequence is CASSLSPGQGYNSPLHF. The CDR3 coding sequence is TGTGCCAGCAGCTTGAGTCCGGGACAGGGATATAATTCACCCCTCCACTTT.

The rearrangement joins TRBV28 to TRBJ1-1, with 8 nucleotides matching TRBD1. The CDR3 extends over 14 amino acids. V was clipped by 9 bases and J by 4 bases; unmatched bases: 10. Per the germline V gene, CDR1 is MDHEN and CDR2 is SYDVKM. The chain's CDR3 is CASRVRDRFTEAFF. The CDR3 coding sequence is TGTGCCAGTAGGGTAAGGGACAGGTTCACTGAAGCTTTCTTT.

J is TRBJ1-6 and V is TRBV5-1; possibly TRBD1 for D (5 bases). Germline CDR1 and CDR2: SGHRS and YFSETQ. The V end lost 0 bases, the J end lost 7 bases, and 5 bases lay between the germline ends. This CDR3 contains 13 residues. CDR3 nucleotides: TGCGCCAGCAGCTTGGGGGGGAATTCACCCCTCCACTTT. This gives the protein CASSLGGNSPLHF.

This clone was observed once. J is TRBJ2-7 and V is TRBV4-3; 7 nucleotides align to TRBD2. V was clipped by 3 bases and J by 3 bases; unmatched bases: 5. Germline CDR1 LGHNA, CDR2 YSLEER. CDR3 length: 14 amino acids. This chain's CDR3 is CASSQAPGGYEQYF. CDR3 nucleotide sequence: TGCGCCAGCAGCCAGGCGCCGGGGGGCTACGAGCAGTACTTC.

CDR3 nucleotides: TGTGCCAGCAGCGTAGCCCATACTAGCGGGGGGTTCTATGAGCAGTTCTTC. Protein sequence: CASSVAHTSGGFYEQFF. J is TRBJ2-1 and V is TRBV9, with TRBD2 identical over 12 bases. CDR1 is SGDLS, CDR2 YYNGEE, per germline. CDR3 length: 17 amino acids. V lost 0 bases, J lost 8 bases, and 9 bases stayed unmatched. The complete variable domain, with remaining parts taken from reference TRBV9 and TRBJ2-1, reads DSGVTQTPKHLITATGQRVTLRCSPRSGDLSVYWYQQSLDQGLQFLIQYYNGEERAKGNILERFSAQQFPDLHSELNLSSLELGDSALYFCASSVAHTSGGFYEQFFGPGTRLTVL.

The rearrangement uses TRBV3-1 (or the pseudogene TRBV3-2) and TRBJ1-2; D is ambiguous. This CDR3 comprises 15 residues. In germline, CDR1 is LGHDT, CDR2 YNNKEL (reference sequence). Trimming took 6 bases from V and 6 from J, leaving 20 bases between them. In nucleotides, the CDR3 is TGTGCCAGCAGGTCGTGGGCCGCCCACCGGGATGGCTACACCTTC. This sequence encodes CASRSWAAHRDGYTF.

The gene calls are TRBV28 and TRBJ1-1, with D maybe TRBD1 (5 bases). Deletions cut 2 bases from V and 0 bases from J, with 7 bases between. Germline lookup yields CDR1 MDHEN and CDR2 SYDVKM. There are 14 residues in the CDR3. The CDR3 loop is CASSLDRLNTEAFF. DNA for the CDR3: TGTGCCAGCAGTTTAGACAGACTGAACACTGAAGCTTTCTTT.

This chain joins TRBV7-9 and TRBJ2-3; perhaps TRBD2 as D (5 bases). This CDR3 spans 16 amino acids. V lost 6 bases and J lost 0, with 16 bases in between. CDR1 and CDR2 (germline): SEHNR, FQNEAQ (reference sequence). The CDR3 here is CASRKSEAASTDTQYF. The CDR3 DNA follows: TGTGCCAGCAGAAAATCCGAAGCGGCTAGCACAGATACGCAGTATTTT.

V is TRBV5-4 and J is TRBJ2-1, with a tentative D call TRBD1 (6 bases). The germline V gene has CDR1 SGHNT and CDR2 YYREEE (reference sequence). Between the trimmed V and J ends, which lost 3 bases and 6 bases, there was a span of 19 bases. The CDR3 spans 16 residues. The CDR3 coding sequence is TGTGCCAGCAGCTCGTACGGGGACACGGAAACCAATGAGCAGTTCTTC. It is translated as CASSSYGDTETNEQFF.

This chain uses TRBV29-1 with TRBJ1-1; 9 bases are shared with TRBD1. CDR3 length equals 15 residues. The V gene end was trimmed by 4 bases and the J gene end by 2 bases; junction bases not matched to a gene: 8. In germline, CDR1 is SQVTM, CDR2 ANQGSEA. CDR3 in DNA: TGCAGCGTTGCCGACAGGGGGATCAGTAACACTGAAGCTTTCTTT. This sequence encodes CSVADRGISNTEAFF.

The chain employs TRBV11-2 and TRBJ2-5; TRBD1 is a possible D gene (5 bases). Germline assignment: CDR1 SGHAT and CDR2 FQNNGV. Deletions cut 5 bases from V and 4 bases from J, with 8 bases between. CDR3 length: 12 residues. The CDR3 is CASSKGPETQYF. The CDR3 DNA sequence: TGTGCCAGCAGCAAGGGGCCAGAGACCCAGTACTTC.

The rearrangement uses TRBV11-2 and TRBJ1-1; D might be TRBD1 (5 bases). Germline lookup yields CDR1 SGHAT and CDR2 FQNNGV. The CDR3 contains 14 residues. Trimming shortened V by 2 bases and J by 6 bases, and 13 bases separated the two germline ends. The CDR3 protein is CASSLNGAVAEAFF. In DNA form, the CDR3 reads TGTGCCAGCAGCTTAAATGGGGCGGTGGCTGAAGCTTTCTTT. Using reference TRBV11-2 and TRBJ1-1 for the parts outside the CDR3, the full variable domain is EAGVAQSPRYKIIEKRQSVAFWCNPISGHATLYWYQQILGQGPKLLIQFQNNGVVDDSQLPKDRFSAERLKGVDSTLKIQPAKLEDSAVYLCASSLNGAVAEAFFGQGTRLTVV.

On this clone itself: The CDR3 does not close with the conserved phenylalanine or tryptophan, likely indicating a read error. It is unclear where the CDR3 begins or ends on the DNA, so no DNA is shown, and the CDR3 is as TCRdb lists it. This sequence joins TRBV30 and TRBJ1-1; the table's D gene call, TRBD1, was not cross checked with the DNA. From germline, CDR1 is GTSNPN and CDR2 SVGIG (reference sequence). The CDR3 sequence runs 13 residues, both termini included. The CDR3 region is CAWSARTGAPLFL.

The chain joins TRBV12-5 to TRBJ1-1, with TRBD1 identical over 8 bases. CDR1 and CDR2 from the germline V gene are LGHNT and FRNRAP. V shed 5 bases and J 3 bases; nucleotides not matched to a gene: 14. The CDR3 runs 17 residues. This chain's CDR3 is CASGPRTGKLGDTEAFF. The DNA of the CDR3 is TGTGCTAGTGGTCCGAGGACAGGGAAATTGGGGGACACTGAAGCTTTCTTT.

This clone has a single count. The same CDR3 is also encoded by other DNA sequences in this sample. The rearrangement uses TRBV19 and TRBJ1-1; D remains ambiguous. CDR3 size: 14 residues. Germline-derived CDR1 and CDR2 are LNHDA and SQIVND (reference sequence). The ends were cut back, 3 bases at V and 1 base at J, with 9 bases in the middle. The CDR3 nucleotides read TGTGCCAGTAGTATTAGACGGGAGAACACTGAAGCTTTCTTT. Translation gives CASSIRRENTEAFF. The full variable domain, its missing parts supplied by reference TRBV19 and TRBJ1-1, is DGGITQSPKYLFRKEGQNVTLSCEQNLNHDAMYWYRQDPGQGLRLIYYSQIVNDFQKGDIAEGYSVSREKKESFPLTVTSAQKNPTAFYLCASSIRRENTEAFFGQGTRLTVV.

The chain carries TRBV27 and TRBJ2-3; D uncertain. CDR1 MNHEY and CDR2 SMNVEV come from the germline V gene (reference sequence). The V end lost 6 bases, the J end lost 5 bases, and 15 bases lay between the germline ends. The CDR3 is 14 residues long. The CDR3 bases are TGTGCCAGCAGCCGTACTTGGGCTGGAGATACGCAGTATTTT. Translated, it gives CASSRTWAGDTQYF.